This T cell receptor (beta chain) is drawn from a study of T-cell reconstitution after alpha-beta-depleted transplantation in children. The CDR3 covers 16 residues. CDR1 is LNHDA, CDR2 SQIVND, per germline (reference sequence). Trimming at V came to 4 bases and at J to 7 bases, leaving 6 bases not matched to a gene. Molecular barcoding with unique molecular identifiers was used for the TCRbeta library. TCRdb reprocessed the PCR reads via MiXCR and lists one record per CDR3 protein. This sample has 440,000 or so distinct CDR3 sequences, with 43% found just once. This rearrangement joins TRBV19 to TRBJ2-2, with TRBD2 matching over 13 bases. Source: PBMCs, taken before TCRalphabeta/CD19-depleted stem cell transplant. The receptor was derived from a girl aged 2-10 years with aplastic anemia, due to receive a stem cell transplant. The CDR3 DNA reads TGTGCCAGTAGTAGGACTAGCGGGAGCCATGGCGGGGAGCTGTTTTTT. It specifies CASSRTSGSHGGELFF.